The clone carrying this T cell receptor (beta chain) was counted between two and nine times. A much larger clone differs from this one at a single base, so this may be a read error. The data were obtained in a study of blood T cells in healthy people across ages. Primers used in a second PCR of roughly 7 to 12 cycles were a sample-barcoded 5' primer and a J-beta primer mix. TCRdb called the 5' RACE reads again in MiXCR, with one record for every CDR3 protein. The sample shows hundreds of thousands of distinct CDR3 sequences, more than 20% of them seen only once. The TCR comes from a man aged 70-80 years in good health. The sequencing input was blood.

CDR3 region: CASSYPGLPEQHF. CDR3 coding DNA: TGTGCCAGCAGTTACCCCGGGCTGCCTGAGCAGCACTTC. The V and J genes are TRBV6-2 or TRBV6-3 and TRBJ2-7; D remains ambiguous. The CDR3 contains 13 residues. CDR1 and CDR2 (germline): MNHEY, SVGEGT.